This T cell receptor (beta chain) was sequenced in a study of blood T cells in healthy people across ages. For the study at large: Template switching captured about one barcoded beta molecule per two T cells.

This clonotype was counted only a few times. A second PCR of about 6 to 12 cycles used a sample-barcoded 5' primer and a J-beta primer mix. TCRdb processed the 5' RACE reads anew with MiXCR; each CDR3 protein has one entry. The sample holds 550,000 to 750,000 distinct CDR3 sequences, about 21% seen once. Isolation recovered at least 6.5 million PBMCs from every sample. Trimming took 1 base from V and 5 from J; bases not matched to a gene: 8. CDR1 and CDR2 from the germline V gene are DFQATT and SNEGSKA (reference sequence). This CDR3 contains 15 residues. The sequenced sample consisted of blood. The chain recombines TRBV20-1 with TRBJ2-3; 8 bases are shared with TRBD1. The sequence was obtained from a man aged 70 or older in good health. CDR3 DNA sequence: TGCAGTGCTAGAGCCTGGGACAGGCCCCAAGATACGCAGTATTTT. Translating it yields CSARAWDRPQDTQYF.